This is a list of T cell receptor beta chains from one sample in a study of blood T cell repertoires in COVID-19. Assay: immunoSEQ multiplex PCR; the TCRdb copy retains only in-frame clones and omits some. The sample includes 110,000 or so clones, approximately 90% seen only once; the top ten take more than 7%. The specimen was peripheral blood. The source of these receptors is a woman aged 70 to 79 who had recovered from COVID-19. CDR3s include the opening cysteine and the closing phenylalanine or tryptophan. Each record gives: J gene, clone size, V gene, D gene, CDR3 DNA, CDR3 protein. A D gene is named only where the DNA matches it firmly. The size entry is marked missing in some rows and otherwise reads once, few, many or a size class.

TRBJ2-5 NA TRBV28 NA TGTGCCAGCGAACAGAGAGAGACCCAGTACTTC CASEQRETQYF
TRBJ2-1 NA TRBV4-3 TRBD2 TGCGCCAGCAGCCAACTCACTAGCGGGAGGAATGAGCAGTTCTTC CASSQLTSGRNEQFF
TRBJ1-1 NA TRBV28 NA TGTGCCACCGCGCGGCCCACTGAAGCTTTCTTT CATARPTEAFF
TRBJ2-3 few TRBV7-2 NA TGTGCCAGCAGCTTGATGGGCGGGGGCGTCGATACGCAGTATTTT CASSLMGGGVDTQYF
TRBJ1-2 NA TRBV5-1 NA TGCGCCAGCAGCTTGGGGGGTACAGGGAACTATGGCTACACCTTC CASSLGGTGNYGYTF
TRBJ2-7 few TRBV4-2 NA TGTGCCAGCAGGGGACAAACCTACGAGCAGTACTTC CASRGQTYEQYF
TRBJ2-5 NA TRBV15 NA TGTGCCACCAGCAGAGATCTCCGACAGCAAGAGACCCAGTACTTC CATSRDLRQQETQYF
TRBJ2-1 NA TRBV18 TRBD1 TGTGCCAGCTCACCCGCCGGGACAGGGGGATACAATGAGCAGTTCTTC CASSPAGTGGYNEQFF
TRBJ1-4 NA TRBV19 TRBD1 TGTGCCAGTAGTACGGACAGGGATAATGAAAAACTGTTTTTT CASSTDRDNEKLFF
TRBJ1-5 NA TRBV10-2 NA TGCGCCAGCAGTGAAAGGGGAAGGGATCAGCCCCAGCATTTT CASSERGRDQPQHF
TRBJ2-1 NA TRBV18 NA TGTGCCAGCTCACCAGTAGGCGGGAATGAGCAGTTCTTC CASSPVGGNEQFF
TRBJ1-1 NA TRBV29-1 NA TGCAGCGTTGCCCCATTCAGGCCCGAAGCTTTCTTT CSVAPFRPEAFF
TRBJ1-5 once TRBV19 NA TGTGCCAGTAGTGCAACCGCCGAGAGCAATCAGCCCCAGCATTTT CASSATAESNQPQHF
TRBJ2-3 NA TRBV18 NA TGTGCCAGCTCACCCGGACTTAGCACAGATACGCAGTATTTT CASSPGLSTDTQYF
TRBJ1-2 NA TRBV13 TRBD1 TGTGCCAGCAGCAGGACAGGGAACTATGGCTACACCTTC CASSRTGNYGYTF
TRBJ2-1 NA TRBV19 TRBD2 TGTGCCAGTAAGCCTAGCGGGAGAAAAAGCTCCTACAATGAGCAGTTCTTC CASKPSGRKSSYNEQFF
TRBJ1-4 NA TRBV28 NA TGTGCCAGCAGTTCTTCAAGGGGCGTAGGTGAAAAACTGTTTTTT CASSSSRGVGEKLFF
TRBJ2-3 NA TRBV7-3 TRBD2 TGTGCCAGCAGCTTAAAGGCTAGCGGGACCACAGATACGCAGTATTTT CASSLKASGTTDTQYF
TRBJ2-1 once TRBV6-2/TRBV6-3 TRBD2 TGTGCCAGCAGTTACATGAGCGGGAGCTACAATGAGCAGTTCTTC CASSYMSGSYNEQFF
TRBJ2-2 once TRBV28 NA TGTGCCAGCAGTCCGGACACCGGCGGGAACACCGGGGAGCTGTTTTTT CASSPDTGGNTGELFF
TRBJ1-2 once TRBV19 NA TGTGCCACCTCATCCCGGACAGCTTACGTCTATGGCTACACCTTC CATSSRTAYVYGYTF
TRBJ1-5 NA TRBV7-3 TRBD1 TGTGCCAGCAGCCAACAGGGGGGCAATCAGCCCCAGCATTTT CASSQQGGNQPQHF
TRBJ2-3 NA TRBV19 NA TGTGCCAGTAGTATGCAAGCGACAGATACGCAGTATTTT CASSMQATDTQYF
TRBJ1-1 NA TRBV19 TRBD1 TGTGCCAGTAGTCCTTACAGGGGCACAAGGGCTTTCTTT CASSPYRGTRAFF
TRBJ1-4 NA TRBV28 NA TGTGCCAGCAATGAGGGCGCAACTAATGAAAAACTGTTTTTT CASNEGATNEKLFF
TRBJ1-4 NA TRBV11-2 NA TGTGCCAGCAGCCGCGGAGGAAAACTGTTTTTT CASSRGGKLFF
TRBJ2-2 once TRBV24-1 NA TGTGCCACCAGTGATTTGTACAGGGCGACCGGGGAGCTGTTTTTT CATSDLYRATGELFF
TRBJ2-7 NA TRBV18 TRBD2 TGTGCCAGCTCATCCCTAGCGGGAGGGCCTGGCGACGAGCAGTACTTC CASSSLAGGPGDEQYF
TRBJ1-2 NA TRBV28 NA TGTGCCAGCAGTTTGGTCTATGGGACAGGCTACACCTTC CASSLVYGTGYTF
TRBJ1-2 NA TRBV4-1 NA TGCGCCAGCAGCCAAGATGAGGGCAGGGGCTACACCTTC CASSQDEGRGYTF
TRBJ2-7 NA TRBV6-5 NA TGTGCCAGCTCCTGGGCCTCCTACGAGCAGTACTTC CASSWASYEQYF